The 15 T cell receptor beta chains below come from one sample, sequenced in a study of human T cells and chemical hapten exposure (dated by TCRdb to 2020 to 2022). This sample's time point label indicates: patch test 1, 2 weeks after DPC sensitization. According to the study, the label for this sample's treatment or condition signals: therapeutic diphenylcyclopropenone sensitization with weekly scalp DPC. The method behind the library was RACE. The reads were generated on a NextSeq 500. TCRdb applied fastp at Q25 and MiXCR to the public reads, then kept only in-frame beta chains. When rows share a CDR3 protein, they turn into one entry using the most common DNA and genes. Within this sample are around 120,000 distinct CDR3 sequences, with more than 9.5% of them counted one time only. Around 3.4% of the sample is taken by the ten largest. The specimen comprised whole blood, sampled in connection with sensitization to the hapten diphenylcyclopropenone (DPC). All receptors derive from a woman between 35 and 50 years old with alopecia areata. Some clones in this sample may be carry-over from other donors' samples.

The chain links TRBV20-1 to TRBJ1-3, with a possible D match to TRBD1 (6 bases). CDR3 length: 12 amino acids. Germline V gene lookup returns CDR1 DFQATT and CDR2 SNEGSKA (reference sequence). V was trimmed by 3 bases and J by 8 bases, leaving 11 bases between them. The CDR3 coding sequence is TGCAGTGCTAGGGACAGTCGGGACACCATATATTTT. This codes for CSARDSRDTIYF.

This clonotype was detected ten times or more. This chain joins TRBV18 and TRBJ2-7, with D perhaps assigned TRBD1 or TRBD2 (5 bases each). Germline CDR1 reads KGHSH; CDR2 reads LQKENI. The CDR3 is 12 residues long. The V end lost 6 bases, the J end lost 3 bases, and 9 bases lay between the germline ends. In DNA, the CDR3 is TGTGCCAGCTCGGTGGGGGTCTACGAGCAGTACTTC. Amino acid sequence: CASSVGVYEQYF.

This clonotype was counted between two and nine times. V gene TRBV12-3 or TRBV12-4 combines with J gene TRBJ1-1; D perhaps matches TRBD1 (6 bases). The CDR3 runs 12 residues. V shed 6 bases and J shed 7 bases, with 12 bases lying between them. This chain's CDR3 is CASRYSRGEAFF. In nucleotides, the CDR3 is TGTGCCAGCAGGTATTCCAGGGGTGAAGCTTTCTTT.

The table lists this clonotype with a count of one. This clone may be a read error of a much larger clone one base away. The chain has TRBV28 and TRBJ2-1; the D gene is possibly TRBD1 (6 bases). This CDR3 has 13 amino acids. Germline assignment: CDR1 MDHEN and CDR2 SYDVKM. CDR3: CASRQGPYNEQIF. CDR3 DNA sequence: TGTGCCAGCAGACAGGGCCCCTACAATGAGCAGATCTTC.

This clonotype was recorded a few times. This chain connects TRBV21-1 to TRBJ1-1; the tabulated D call, TRBD1, remains unverified against the DNA. TRBV21-1 is assigned pseudogene status. The CDR3 has 14 amino acids. CDR3 in amino acids: CASSSDRGGTEAFF. The CDR3 DNA is TGTGCCAGCAGCAGCGACAGGGGCGGCACTGAAGCTTTCTTT.

This clonotype has more than one count but fewer than ten. The J gene is TRBJ1-1, the V gene TRBV4-3; no reliable D call. The germline gives CDR1 LGHNA, CDR2 YSLEER. V was pared by 4 bases and J by 1 base, with 19 bases between. The length of the CDR3 is 17 residues. CDR3 nucleotide sequence: TGCGCCAGCAGCCTAGTGGGGTCGGTGGACCGGAACACTGAAGCTTTCTTT. Translated, it gives CASSLVGSVDRNTEAFF.

This clonotype was observed at least ten times. This chain joins TRBV28 and TRBJ1-4; D is ambiguous. The CDR3 covers 13 residues. Trimming shortened V by 6 bases and J by 14 bases, and 19 bases separated the two germline ends. The germline V gene has CDR1 MDHEN and CDR2 SYDVKM. The DNA of the CDR3 is TGTGCCAGCAGCCCGCCCGTTGGAGGAAGTCTGTTTTTT. Protein sequence: CASSPPVGGSLFF.

This clonotype was detected ten times or more. The chain combines TRBV3-1 with TRBJ1-1; tentative D call: TRBD1 (5 bases). CDR3 length equals 14 residues. Germline assignment: CDR1 LGHDT and CDR2 YNNKEL (reference sequence). The V gene lost 3 bases and the J gene lost 2 bases, with 10 bases spanning the gap. This CDR3 reads CASSQNTGNTEAFF. The CDR3 coding sequence is TGTGCCAGCAGCCAGAATACAGGTAACACTGAAGCTTTCTTT.

The rearrangement links TRBV3-1 to TRBJ2-6; D is undetermined. V dropped 1 base and J dropped 5 bases, with 9 bases sitting between them. The CDR3 covers 15 residues. Looked up from germline, CDR1 is LGHDT and CDR2 is YNNKEL (reference sequence). The CDR3 here is CASSQAEIRANVLTF. The CDR3, as DNA: TGTGCCAGCAGCCAAGCTGAGATCAGGGCCAACGTCCTGACTTTC. Full variable domain (missing parts from reference TRBV3-1 and TRBJ2-6): DTAVSQTPKYLVTQMGNDKSIKCEQNLGHDTMYWYKQDSKKFLKIMFSYNNKELIINETVPNRFSPKSPDKAHLNLHINSLELGDSAVYFCASSQAEIRANVLTFGAGSRLTVL.

This clonotype occurred many times. This chain links TRBV20-1 with TRBJ2-1; 13 positions agree with TRBD2. The CDR3 covers 16 residues. V lost 5 bases, J lost 6 bases, and 10 bases stayed unmatched. Germline V gene data show CDR1 as DFQATT and CDR2 as SNEGSKA (reference sequence). The CDR3 is CSASFPGLAGVNEQFF. CDR3 sequence (DNA): TGCAGTGCTTCTTTCCCCGGACTAGCGGGGGTCAATGAGCAGTTCTTC.

The chain uses TRBV10-1 and TRBJ2-2; no clear D gene. The CDR3 consists of 12 residues. CDR1 is WNHNN, CDR2 SYGVQD, per germline (reference sequence). The V and J ends lost 6 bases and 6 bases respectively, with 8 bases between them. The CDR3 DNA reads TGCGCCAGCAGCTTCTCCTCCGGGGAGCTGTTTTTT. Translated, it gives CASSFSSGELFF.

This clonotype was counted many times. The J gene is TRBJ2-2, the V gene TRBV11-3; D is uncertain. CDR1 is SGHNT and CDR2 is YENEEA in the germline V gene. Between the trimmed V and J ends, which lost 5 bases and 0 bases, there was a span of 13 bases. The CDR3 is 16 residues long. The CDR3 sequence is CASSRPGGANTGELFF. The CDR3 nucleotides are TGTGCCAGCAGCCGTCCCGGCGGAGCGAACACCGGGGAGCTGTTTTTT.

The chain combines TRBV4-2 with TRBJ2-2, with D perhaps matching TRBD1 or TRBD2 (5 bases each). This CDR3 has 15 residues. V shed 1 base and J shed 3 bases, with 9 bases lying between them. The V gene's germline CDR1 is LGHNA and CDR2 YNFKEQ. The CDR3 sequence: CASSQVLGDTGELFF. CDR3 DNA sequence: TGTGCCAGCAGCCAAGTATTGGGGGACACCGGGGAGCTGTTTTTT.

This clonotype was detected ten times or more. The chain carries TRBV9 and TRBJ2-1; 10 nucleotides align to TRBD2. The germline V gene has CDR1 SGDLS and CDR2 YYNGEE. V lost 0 bases and J lost 3; bases outside the gene matches: 3. The length of the CDR3 is 16 residues. The CDR3, as DNA: TGTGCCAGCAGCGTAGAACTAGCGGGATTCTACAATGAGCAGTTCTTC. It codes for CASSVELAGFYNEQFF.

This clonotype was detected ten times or more. V gene TRBV28 combines with J gene TRBJ2-2; D may correspond to TRBD1 or TRBD2 (5 bases each). The V gene lost 3 bases and the J gene lost 2 bases, with 22 bases spanning the gap. Germline CDR1 MDHEN, CDR2 SYDVKM. CDR3 size: 19 residues. DNA of the CDR3: TGTGCCAGCAGTTTCCCCCCGTGGGGCAGGGAGTCTAACACCGGGGAGCTGTTTTTT. Translating it yields CASSFPPWGRESNTGELFF.